The sequence of this T cell receptor (beta chain) was determined in a study of T cell responses to AZD1222 COVID-19 vaccine. On the study more broadly: Analysis merged second doses at about 4 or about 12 weeks.

Study results and caveats: There were mostly white British donors and more females than males, and clonal diversity was possibly underestimated. Regions left unmutated in variants are reportedly the target of nearly half of spike-specific TCRs. Increased Spike-specific TCR breadth and depth were observed after two AZD1222 doses.

On this clone: Its antigen remains unknown.

Produced via immunoSEQ multiplex PCR; TCRdb's table is partial and in-frame only. The sample has 150,000 to 200,000 clones; around 94% are singletons. The CDR3 is made up of 15 amino acids. From germline, CDR1 is SGHRS and CDR2 YFSETQ. V lost 2 bases and J lost 0, with 8 bases in between. V usage is TRBV5-1 and J usage is TRBJ2-2; unclear D gene. The specimen comprised peripheral blood, sampled on day 0 of AZD1222 vaccination. This TCR derives from an adult in good health. CDR3 in DNA: TGCGCCAGCAGCTTATTCGGACCGAACACCGGGGAGCTGTTTTTT. It encodes CASSLFGPNTGELFF. The whole variable domain, remainder taken from reference TRBV5-1 and TRBJ2-2, is KAGVTQTPRYLIKTRGQQVTLSCSPISGHRSVSWYQQTPGQGLQFLFEYFSETQRNKGNFPGRFSGRQFSNSRSEMNVSTLELGDSALYLCASSLFGPNTGELFFGEGSRLTVL.